This T cell receptor (beta chain) was sequenced during a study of T-cell reconstitution after alpha-beta-depleted transplantation in children. There are 13 residues in the CDR3. CDR1 and CDR2 (germline): SEHNR, FQNEAQ (reference sequence). V lost 8 bases and J 3 bases, leaving 12 bases between the germline ends. Preparation of the TCRbeta library was carried out with unique molecular identifiers. TCRdb used MiXCR to reprocess the PCR reads, holding one entry per CDR3 protein. Of approximately 400,000 distinct CDR3 sequences in the sample, about a tenth are singletons; the top ten hold 4.5% to 6.5%. The chain combines TRBV7-9 with TRBJ2-3, with D maybe TRBD2 (6 bases). Sample: PBMCs from the stem cell graft donor, taken from the stem cell graft. This clonotype was obtained from a human donor who donated a stem cell graft to a child with acute myeloid leukemia. CDR3 bases: TGTGCCAGCGGGCGGGGAGGTACAGATACGCAGTATTTT. It is translated as CASGRGGTDTQYF.